Reported below is one T cell receptor beta chain. The CDR3 sequence is 13 residues long. Trimming removed 6 bases at V and 1 base at J, with 9 bases between. Germline V gene sequence: CDR1 MNHEY, CDR2 SVGAGI. The data were obtained in a study of cytomegalovirus exposure and HLA in healthy donors. The primer mix had 60 Vbeta and 13 Jbeta primers. The method was immunoSEQ multiplex PCR; TCRdb's version includes in-frame clones alone and lacks a portion of them. The sample lists 100,000 to 150,000 clones; around 72% were seen once. The receptor comes from a woman between 45 and 65 years old in good health and CMV-seropositive. Sample: PBMCs. The rearrangement joins TRBV6-5 to TRBJ1-1; D possibly corresponds to TRBD1 (6 bases). CDR3 sequence (DNA): TGTGCCAGCAGCGGGACACCGAACACTGAAGCTTTCTTT. Translating gives CASSGTPNTEAFF.